This TCR beta chain is from a study of T cell responses to AZD1222 COVID-19 vaccine (dated by TCRdb to the early 2020s). The study in broad terms: A total of 233 trial participants underwent TCR sequencing, of whom 207 had received two doses of AZD1222 and 26 had received two doses of the MenACWY control vaccine. Enrollment into the trials was organized by age into subgroups of 18-55, 56-69 and 70-plus years, and those subgroups contained roughly 150, 30 and 60 TCR-sequenced participants, respectively. Overall study outcomes, separate from this receptor: Epitopes outside the regions mutated in the B.1.351 and B.1.1.7 variants were reportedly recognized by nearly half of the unique spike-specific TCRs. Conclusions about previously exposed vaccinees are limited because only six or seven AZD1222 recipients were SARS-CoV-2 seropositive at baseline. Because no samples from the day 14 peak response were available, repertoires could be characterized only after the peak T cell response. Vaccine-associated CD4 TCRs spanned the whole spike protein, with dominant responses in regions 160-218 and 743-854. Participants were mostly white British and included more females than males, and it was suggested by the authors that clonal diversity may have been underestimated. After two AZD1222 doses, spike-specific TCR breadth and depth were significantly higher than at day 0 and than in MenACWY recipients. In the small 56-69-year group, the increase in depth fell short of significance, most likely because of low power.

From the cysteine up to the phenylalanine, the CDR3 has a length of 15 residues. Left in the record is the CDR3 DNA by itself, 45 bases read in frame from the first base. The germline V gene specifies SGHRS as CDR1 and YFSETQ as CDR2. V is reduced by 4 bases and J by 5 bases, leaving a spacing of 18 bases between them. The time point tag for this specimen amounts to: about 28 days (+/-7) after the second vaccine dose. Because spike-specific TCR depth and breadth did not differ between the two schedules, AZD1222 recipients who got a second dose at roughly 4 weeks were pooled with those who got a second dose at roughly 12 weeks. The vaccinee samples were drawn from two UK trials, COV001 and COV002, one of which was a single-blind randomized controlled phase 2/3 trial testing AZD1222 (ChAdOx1 nCoV-19) in healthy adults. For TCRbeta chain sequencing, PBMC samples were collected from trial participants at day 0 and at day 28 after the second dose.

Details on this clone: It lacks a known antigen. The record has no base qualities; no much larger clone is one base away.

The CDR3 regions of human TCRbeta chains were analyzed by immunosequencing. The authors' pipeline ran thus. TCRs in the repertoires were compared against a reference library of SARS-CoV-2-specific TCRs that had been generated with the MIRA antigen-specificity platform. Breadth was defined as the fraction of unique TCRs that were SARS-CoV-2-associated, and depth was defined as the fraction of total T cells that were SARS-CoV-2-associated. Using the MIRA data, every spike-specific TCR was mapped to the spike region that the TCR reacted to and assigned to either a CD4 or a CD8 class. Log10-transformed breadth and depth values were compared by one-way ANOVA with Sidak's multiple comparisons tests. In TCRdb, the immuneACCESS table is reduced to in-frame sequences with V and J assigned. These tables do not hold every clone; where another copy was compared, an unresolved V gene accounts for under half, and the others remain unexplained. V, J and clone size reflect that table, while D and trimming were determined from the DNA. The sample records about 120,000 clones, roughly nine tenths of which are singletons. Clones ranked in the top ten supply roughly 1.5% of the sample.

In this chain, TRBV5-1 is recombined with TRBJ2-5, with a weak D call of TRBD2 (5 bases match). The TCR originated in an adult who received the AZD1222 COVID-19 vaccine. This specimen consisted of peripheral blood, obtained 28 days after the second AZD1222 dose. The sequence in DNA is TGCGCCAGCAGCCCTGGGGTTGCGGGTCAGGAGACCCAGTACTTC. Translated, it gives CASSPGVAGQETQYF.